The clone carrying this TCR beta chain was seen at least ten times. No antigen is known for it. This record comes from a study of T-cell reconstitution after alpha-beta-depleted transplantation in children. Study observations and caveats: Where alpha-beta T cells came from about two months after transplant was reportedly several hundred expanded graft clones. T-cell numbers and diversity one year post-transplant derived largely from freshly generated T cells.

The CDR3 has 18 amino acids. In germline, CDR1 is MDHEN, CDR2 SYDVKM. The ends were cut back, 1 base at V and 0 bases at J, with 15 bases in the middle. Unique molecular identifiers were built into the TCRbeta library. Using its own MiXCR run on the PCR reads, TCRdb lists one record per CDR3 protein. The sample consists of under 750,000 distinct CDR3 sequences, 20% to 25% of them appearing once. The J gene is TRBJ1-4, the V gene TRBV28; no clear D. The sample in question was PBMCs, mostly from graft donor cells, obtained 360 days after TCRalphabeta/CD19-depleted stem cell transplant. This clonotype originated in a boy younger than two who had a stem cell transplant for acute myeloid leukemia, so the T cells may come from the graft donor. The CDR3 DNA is TGTGCCAGCAGTTTATATGGGTTGGGCAGGTCAACTAATGAAAAACTGTTTTTT. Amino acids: CASSLYGLGRSTNEKLFF.